Listed below are T cell receptor beta chains from one sample, sequenced in a study of OX40 agonist ivuxolimab in advanced cancers. Sequencing used immunoSEQ multiplex PCR; TCRdb keeps in-frame clones, though not all of them. The table records 50,000 to 65,000 clones, about 90% of them present only once. This specimen consisted of CD4+ or CD8+ T cells sorted from blood, obtained in a trial of the OX40 agonist ivuxolimab. The receptors were gathered from an adult with an advanced solid tumor such as melanoma, head and neck, liver or kidney cancer. The CDR3 runs from the conserved cysteine through the conserved F or W. Each record gives: D gene, CDR3 length, clone size, J gene, V gene, CDR3 protein, CDR3 DNA. A D gene is named only where the DNA matches it firmly. For some rows the clone size is stated as once, few or many, or as a class when expanded; others skip it.

D gene: NA
CDR3 length: 10
clone size: medium-sized
J gene: TRBJ2-3
V gene: TRBV4-1
CDR3 protein: CASSSGTQYF
CDR3 DNA: TGCGCCAGCAGCTCCGGAACGCAGTATTTT

D gene: TRBD1
CDR3 length: 13
clone size: NA
J gene: TRBJ2-5
V gene: TRBV6-1
CDR3 protein: CASSRTGGETQYF
CDR3 DNA: TGTGCCAGCAGTAGGACAGGGGGAGAGACCCAGTACTTC

D gene: NA
CDR3 length: 13
clone size: NA
J gene: TRBJ2-7
V gene: TRBV4-2
CDR3 protein: CASSQELLYEQYF
CDR3 DNA: TGTGCCAGCAGCCAAGAACTTCTGTACGAGCAGTACTTC

D gene: NA
CDR3 length: 12
clone size: NA
J gene: TRBJ2-7
V gene: TRBV30
CDR3 protein: CAWSVKGGEQYF
CDR3 DNA: TGTGCCTGGAGTGTAAAGGGTGGGGAGCAGTACTTC

D gene: TRBD2
CDR3 length: 16
clone size: few
J gene: TRBJ2-2
V gene: TRBV19
CDR3 protein: CASSIGLAGYTGELFF
CDR3 DNA: TGTGCCAGTAGTATAGGGCTAGCGGGGTACACCGGGGAGCTGTTTTTT

D gene: NA
CDR3 length: 10
clone size: NA
J gene: TRBJ2-7
V gene: TRBV2
CDR3 protein: CASSDYEQYF
CDR3 DNA: TGTGCCAGCAGTGACTACGAGCAGTACTTC

D gene: NA
CDR3 length: 12
clone size: NA
J gene: TRBJ2-7
V gene: TRBV4-2
CDR3 protein: CASSQDPYEQYF
CDR3 DNA: TGTGCCAGCAGCCAAGACCCCTACGAGCAGTACTTC

D gene: TRBD2
CDR3 length: 15
clone size: NA
J gene: TRBJ2-1
V gene: TRBV9
CDR3 protein: CASSTSGNSYNEQFF
CDR3 DNA: TGTGCCAGCAGCACTAGCGGGAACTCCTACAATGAGCAGTTCTTC

D gene: TRBD2
CDR3 length: 17
clone size: NA
J gene: TRBJ2-2
V gene: TRBV9
CDR3 protein: CASSVSGLAAWGGELFF
CDR3 DNA: TGTGCCAGCAGCGTTTCTGGACTAGCGGCCTGGGGCGGGGAGCTGTTTTTT

D gene: NA
CDR3 length: 15
clone size: NA
J gene: TRBJ1-4
V gene: TRBV6-6
CDR3 protein: CASSYLVARGEKLFF
CDR3 DNA: TGTGCCAGCAGTTACTTGGTTGCAAGGGGGGAAAAACTGTTTTTT

D gene: NA
CDR3 length: 13
clone size: NA
J gene: TRBJ2-2
V gene: TRBV7-9
CDR3 protein: CASSSSNTGELFF
CDR3 DNA: TGTGCCAGCAGCTCATCGAACACCGGGGAGCTGTTTTTT

D gene: NA
CDR3 length: 15
clone size: NA
J gene: TRBJ1-5
V gene: TRBV19
CDR3 protein: CASSIGGQGHQPQHF
CDR3 DNA: TGTGCCAGTAGTATAGGGGGACAAGGCCATCAGCCCCAGCATTTT

D gene: NA
CDR3 length: 14
clone size: NA
J gene: TRBJ2-7
V gene: TRBV11-2
CDR3 protein: CASSLDFRSYEQYF
CDR3 DNA: TGTGCCAGCAGCTTAGATTTCAGATCCTACGAGCAGTACTTC

D gene: NA
CDR3 length: 14
clone size: NA
J gene: TRBJ1-1
V gene: TRBV6-6
CDR3 protein: CASSSGPPNTEAFF
CDR3 DNA: TGTGCCAGCAGCTCCGGGCCCCCGAACACTGAAGCTTTCTTT

D gene: NA
CDR3 length: 15
clone size: NA
J gene: TRBJ1-1
V gene: TRBV9
CDR3 protein: CASSPGGPWDTEAFF
CDR3 DNA: TGTGCCAGCAGCCCGGGGGGCCCCTGGGACACTGAAGCTTTCTTT

D gene: TRBD1
CDR3 length: 15
clone size: NA
J gene: TRBJ2-2
V gene: TRBV13
CDR3 protein: CASSSDRANTGELFF
CDR3 DNA: TGTGCCAGCAGCTCCGACAGGGCGAACACCGGGGAGCTGTTTTTT

D gene: NA
CDR3 length: 11
clone size: NA
J gene: TRBJ2-1
V gene: TRBV10-3
CDR3 protein: CAIRASNEQFF
CDR3 DNA: TGTGCCATCAGGGCTAGCAATGAGCAGTTCTTC

D gene: NA
CDR3 length: 16
clone size: NA
J gene: TRBJ2-2
V gene: TRBV7-9
CDR3 protein: CASSLAVGGHTGELFF
CDR3 DNA: TGTGCCAGCAGCTTAGCGGTGGGAGGACACACCGGGGAGCTGTTTTTT

D gene: TRBD1
CDR3 length: 14
clone size: NA
J gene: TRBJ2-7
V gene: TRBV6-5
CDR3 protein: CASSFTGVSHEQYF
CDR3 DNA: TGTGCCAGCAGCTTCACAGGGGTGTCCCACGAGCAGTACTTC

D gene: NA
CDR3 length: 14
clone size: NA
J gene: TRBJ2-7
V gene: TRBV28
CDR3 protein: CASSLRGAAYEQYF
CDR3 DNA: TGTGCCAGCAGTTTAAGGGGTGCTGCCTACGAGCAGTACTTC

D gene: NA
CDR3 length: 15
clone size: NA
J gene: TRBJ1-3
V gene: TRBV11-2
CDR3 protein: CASSSGGTSGNTIYF
CDR3 DNA: TGTGCCAGCAGCTCAGGCGGGACCTCTGGAAACACCATATATTTT

D gene: NA
CDR3 length: 16
clone size: NA
J gene: TRBJ2-2
V gene: TRBV19
CDR3 protein: CASSTVAVMNTGELFF
CDR3 DNA: TGTGCCAGTAGTACCGTAGCGGTGATGAACACCGGGGAGCTGTTTTTT

D gene: NA
CDR3 length: 16
clone size: NA
J gene: TRBJ2-1
V gene: TRBV18
CDR3 protein: CASSKTDISSYNEQFF
CDR3 DNA: TGTGCCAGCTCAAAGACAGACATCAGCTCCTACAATGAGCAGTTCTTC

D gene: NA
CDR3 length: 16
clone size: NA
J gene: TRBJ2-7
V gene: TRBV5-6
CDR3 protein: CASSLGGAGGSYEQYF
CDR3 DNA: TGTGCCAGCAGCTTGGGAGGAGCGGGTGGGTCCTACGAGCAGTACTTC

D gene: TRBD1
CDR3 length: 13
clone size: NA
J gene: TRBJ1-1
V gene: TRBV6-6
CDR3 protein: CASTLQGRTEAFF
CDR3 DNA: TGTGCCAGCACCTTACAGGGGAGAACTGAAGCTTTCTTT

D gene: TRBD1
CDR3 length: 15
clone size: NA
J gene: TRBJ1-4
V gene: TRBV27
CDR3 protein: CASTTTGLANEKLFF
CDR3 DNA: TGTGCCAGCACTACGACAGGGTTAGCTAATGAAAAACTGTTTTTT

D gene: NA
CDR3 length: 15
clone size: once
J gene: TRBJ1-5
V gene: TRBV5-5
CDR3 protein: CASSPDLYFTQPQHF
CDR3 DNA: TGTGCCAGCAGCCCCGACCTCTACTTCACTCAGCCCCAGCATTTT

D gene: TRBD2
CDR3 length: 15
clone size: NA
J gene: TRBJ2-3
V gene: TRBV5-1
CDR3 protein: CASSGGLAVTDTQYF
CDR3 DNA: TGCGCCAGCAGCGGGGGACTAGCGGTCACAGATACGCAGTATTTT

D gene: TRBD1
CDR3 length: 13
clone size: NA
J gene: TRBJ2-5
V gene: TRBV10-1
CDR3 protein: CASRAQGSETQYF
CDR3 DNA: TGCGCCAGCAGGGCACAGGGGAGCGAGACCCAGTACTTC

D gene: TRBD1
CDR3 length: 15
clone size: NA
J gene: TRBJ2-7
V gene: TRBV27
CDR3 protein: CASTPRAGGRYEQYF
CDR3 DNA: TGTGCCAGCACCCCTCGCGCAGGGGGCCGCTACGAGCAGTACTTC

D gene: NA
CDR3 length: 15
clone size: NA
J gene: TRBJ2-2
V gene: TRBV28
CDR3 protein: CASSFVTANTGELFF
CDR3 DNA: TGTGCCAGCAGTTTTGTGACAGCGAACACCGGGGAGCTGTTTTTT

D gene: NA
CDR3 length: 13
clone size: once
J gene: TRBJ2-2
V gene: TRBV27
CDR3 protein: CASKAINTGELFF
CDR3 DNA: TGTGCCAGCAAGGCGATAAACACCGGGGAGCTGTTTTTT

D gene: TRBD2
CDR3 length: 14
clone size: NA
J gene: TRBJ2-7
V gene: TRBV4-2
CDR3 protein: CASSQGLGSYEQYF
CDR3 DNA: TGTGCCAGCAGCCAGGGACTAGGGAGCTACGAGCAGTACTTC

D gene: NA
CDR3 length: 12
clone size: NA
J gene: TRBJ2-1
V gene: TRBV11-1
CDR3 protein: CASSRGNNEQFF
CDR3 DNA: TGTGCCAGCAGCCGGGGGAACAATGAGCAGTTCTTC

D gene: NA
CDR3 length: 12
clone size: NA
J gene: TRBJ1-1
V gene: TRBV11-2
CDR3 protein: CASRHGGGEAFF
CDR3 DNA: TGTGCCAGCAGGCACGGTGGGGGTGAAGCTTTCTTT

D gene: NA
CDR3 length: 13
clone size: NA
J gene: TRBJ1-2
V gene: TRBV7-8
CDR3 protein: CASSSTLSYGYTF
CDR3 DNA: TGTGCCAGCAGCTCGACCCTTTCATATGGCTACACCTTC

D gene: NA
CDR3 length: 13
clone size: NA
J gene: TRBJ2-3
V gene: TRBV29-1
CDR3 protein: CSAHPGGTDTQYF
CDR3 DNA: TGCAGCGCGCATCCAGGAGGGACAGATACGCAGTATTTT

D gene: NA
CDR3 length: 15
clone size: NA
J gene: TRBJ2-3
V gene: TRBV6-5
CDR3 protein: CASKGGSGSTDTQYF
CDR3 DNA: TGTGCCAGCAAGGGGGGTAGCGGGAGCACAGATACGCAGTATTTT

D gene: TRBD1
CDR3 length: 15
clone size: NA
J gene: TRBJ1-1
V gene: TRBV4-3
CDR3 protein: CASSPLEQGATEAFF
CDR3 DNA: TGCGCCAGCAGCCCACTCGAGCAGGGGGCCACTGAAGCTTTCTTT

D gene: NA
CDR3 length: 13
clone size: NA
J gene: TRBJ2-7
V gene: TRBV2
CDR3 protein: CASSEAGHSEQYF
CDR3 DNA: TGTGCCAGCAGTGAAGCGGGGCACTCTGAGCAGTACTTC

D gene: NA
CDR3 length: 14
clone size: once
J gene: TRBJ2-7
V gene: TRBV10-2
CDR3 protein: CASSESSAGHEQYF
CDR3 DNA: TGCGCCAGCAGTGAGTCCTCCGCGGGCCACGAGCAGTACTTC

D gene: NA
CDR3 length: 14
clone size: NA
J gene: TRBJ2-3
V gene: TRBV5-1
CDR3 protein: CASRQAEPTDTQYF
CDR3 DNA: TGCGCCAGCAGGCAAGCGGAGCCCACAGATACGCAGTATTTT

D gene: NA
CDR3 length: 14
clone size: NA
J gene: TRBJ2-3
V gene: TRBV27
CDR3 protein: CASSLSHLRDTQYF
CDR3 DNA: TGTGCCAGCAGTTTGTCGCATCTCAGGGATACGCAGTATTTT

D gene: NA
CDR3 length: 16
clone size: NA
J gene: TRBJ2-7
V gene: TRBV2
CDR3 protein: CASSEWGLEGIHEQYF
CDR3 DNA: TGTGCCAGCAGTGAATGGGGACTCGAGGGGATCCACGAGCAGTACTTC

D gene: NA
CDR3 length: 13
clone size: NA
J gene: TRBJ1-1
V gene: TRBV5-6
CDR3 protein: CASSLGEQTEAFF
CDR3 DNA: TGTGCCAGCAGCTTGGGGGAGCAAACTGAAGCTTTCTTT

D gene: NA
CDR3 length: 15
clone size: NA
J gene: TRBJ2-7
V gene: TRBV9
CDR3 protein: CASSPRGGHMAEQYF
CDR3 DNA: TGTGCCAGCAGCCCCCGGGGAGGACACATGGCCGAGCAGTACTTC

D gene: NA
CDR3 length: 14
clone size: NA
J gene: TRBJ1-1
V gene: TRBV4-3
CDR3 protein: CASSQDRAGTEAFF
CDR3 DNA: TGCGCCAGCAGCCAAGATAGGGCAGGGACTGAAGCTTTCTTT

D gene: TRBD1
CDR3 length: 15
clone size: NA
J gene: TRBJ2-7
V gene: TRBV28
CDR3 protein: CASSFGQGSIYEQYF
CDR3 DNA: TGTGCCAGCAGTTTTGGACAGGGGTCTATCTACGAGCAGTACTTC

D gene: NA
CDR3 length: 14
clone size: NA
J gene: TRBJ2-3
V gene: TRBV4-1
CDR3 protein: CASSPGAGTDTQYF
CDR3 DNA: TGCGCCAGCAGCCCCGGGGCGGGCACAGATACGCAGTATTTT

D gene: TRBD2
CDR3 length: 14
clone size: NA
J gene: TRBJ2-7
V gene: TRBV27
CDR3 protein: CASSSGTSGYEQYF
CDR3 DNA: TGTGCCAGCAGTTCCGGGACTAGCGGCTACGAGCAGTACTTC

D gene: NA
CDR3 length: 14
clone size: NA
J gene: TRBJ2-7
V gene: TRBV6-5
CDR3 protein: CASSYSFSLYEQYF
CDR3 DNA: TGTGCCAGCAGTTACTCCTTCTCCTTGTACGAGCAGTACTTC

D gene: NA
CDR3 length: 15
clone size: NA
J gene: TRBJ2-5
V gene: TRBV4-1
CDR3 protein: CASSQVPPGKETQYF
CDR3 DNA: TGCGCCAGCAGCCAAGTTCCCCCGGGAAAAGAGACCCAGTACTTC

D gene: NA
CDR3 length: 13
clone size: few
J gene: TRBJ1-1
V gene: TRBV28
CDR3 protein: CASSLFPRPEAFF
CDR3 DNA: TGTGCCAGCAGTTTATTCCCCAGGCCAGAAGCTTTCTTT

D gene: TRBD2
CDR3 length: 13
clone size: NA
J gene: TRBJ2-7
V gene: TRBV9
CDR3 protein: CASSVGPAGEQYF
CDR3 DNA: TGTGCCAGCAGCGTAGGCCCAGCGGGGGAGCAGTACTTC